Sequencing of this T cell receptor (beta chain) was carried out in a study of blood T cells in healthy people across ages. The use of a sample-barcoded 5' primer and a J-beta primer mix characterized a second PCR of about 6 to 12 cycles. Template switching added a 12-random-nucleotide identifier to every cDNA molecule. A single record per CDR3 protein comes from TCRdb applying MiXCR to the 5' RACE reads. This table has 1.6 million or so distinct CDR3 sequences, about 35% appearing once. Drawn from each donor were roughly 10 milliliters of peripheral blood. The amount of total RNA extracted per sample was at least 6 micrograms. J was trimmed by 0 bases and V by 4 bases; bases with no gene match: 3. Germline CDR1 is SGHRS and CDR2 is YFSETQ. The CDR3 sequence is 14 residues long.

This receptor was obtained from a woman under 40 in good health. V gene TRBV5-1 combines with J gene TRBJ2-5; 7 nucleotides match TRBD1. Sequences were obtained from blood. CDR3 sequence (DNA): TGCGCCAGCAGCACAGGGGCGGACCAAGAGACCCAGTACTTC. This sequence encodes CASSTGADQETQYF. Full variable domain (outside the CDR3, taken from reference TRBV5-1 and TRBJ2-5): KAGVTQTPRYLIKTRGQQVTLSCSPISGHRSVSWYQQTPGQGLQFLFEYFSETQRNKGNFPGRFSGRQFSNSRSEMNVSTLELGDSALYLCASSTGADQETQYFGPGTRLLVL.